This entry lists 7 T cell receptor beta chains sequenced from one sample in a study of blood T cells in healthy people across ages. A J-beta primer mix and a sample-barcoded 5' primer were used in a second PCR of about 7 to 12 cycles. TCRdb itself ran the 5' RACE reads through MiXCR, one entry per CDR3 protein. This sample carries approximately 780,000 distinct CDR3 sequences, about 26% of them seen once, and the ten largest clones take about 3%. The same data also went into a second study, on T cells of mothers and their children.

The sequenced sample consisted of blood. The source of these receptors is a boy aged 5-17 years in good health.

Written as DNA, the CDR3 is TGTGCCAGCAGTGAAGGCGCGGGGGCAGATACGCAGTATTTT. It specifies CASSEGAGADTQYF. The V and J genes are TRBV6-1 and TRBJ2-3; 7 bases align to TRBD2. CDR3 size: 14 residues. V gave up 1 base and J gave up 4 bases; unmatched junction bases: 2. Germline CDR1 MNHNS, CDR2 SASEGT.

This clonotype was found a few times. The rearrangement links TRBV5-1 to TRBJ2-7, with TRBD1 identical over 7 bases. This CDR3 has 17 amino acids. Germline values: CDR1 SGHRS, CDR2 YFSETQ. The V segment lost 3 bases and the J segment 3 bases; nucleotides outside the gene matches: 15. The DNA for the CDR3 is TGCGCCAGCAGCTCTTCAGGGGGACCCTCGCTCGGCTACGAGCAGTACTTC. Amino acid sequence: CASSSSGGPSLGYEQYF.

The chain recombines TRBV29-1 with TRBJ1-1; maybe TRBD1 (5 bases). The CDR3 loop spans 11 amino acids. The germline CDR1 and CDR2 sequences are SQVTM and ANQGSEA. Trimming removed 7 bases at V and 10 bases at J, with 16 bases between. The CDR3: CSAQTGERAFF. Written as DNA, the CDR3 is TGCAGCGCCCAAACGGGGGAGCGAGCTTTCTTT.

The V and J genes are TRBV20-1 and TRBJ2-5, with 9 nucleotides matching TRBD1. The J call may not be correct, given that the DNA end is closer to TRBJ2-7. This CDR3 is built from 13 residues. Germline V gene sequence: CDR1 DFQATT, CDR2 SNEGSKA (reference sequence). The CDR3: CSARTGEGYEQYF. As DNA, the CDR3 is TGCAGTGCTCGGACAGGGGAGGGATACGAGCAGTACTTC.

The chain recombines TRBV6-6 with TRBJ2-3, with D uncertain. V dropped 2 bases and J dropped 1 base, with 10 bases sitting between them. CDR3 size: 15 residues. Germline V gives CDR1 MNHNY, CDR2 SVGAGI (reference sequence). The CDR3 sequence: CASSYKRPGTDTQYF. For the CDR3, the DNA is TGTGCCAGCAGTTACAAGAGACCTGGCACAGATACGCAGTATTTT.

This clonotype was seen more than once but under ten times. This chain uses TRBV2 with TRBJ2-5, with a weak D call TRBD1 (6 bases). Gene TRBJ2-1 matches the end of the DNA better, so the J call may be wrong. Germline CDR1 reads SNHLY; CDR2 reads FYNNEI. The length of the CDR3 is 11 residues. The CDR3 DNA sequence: TGTGCCAGCAGCTGGGGGCTTGAGCAGTTCTTC. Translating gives CASSWGLEQFF.

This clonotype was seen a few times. The CDR3 sequence is CASRSYREQFF. The CDR3 bases are TGTGCCAGCAGGAGCTACAGAGAGCAGTTCTTC. V gene TRBV2 combines with J gene TRBJ2-1; D unresolved. Germline CDR1 is SNHLY and CDR2 is FYNNEI. This CDR3 is built from 11 residues. Trimming stripped 6 bases from V and 10 bases from J, with 10 bases between.